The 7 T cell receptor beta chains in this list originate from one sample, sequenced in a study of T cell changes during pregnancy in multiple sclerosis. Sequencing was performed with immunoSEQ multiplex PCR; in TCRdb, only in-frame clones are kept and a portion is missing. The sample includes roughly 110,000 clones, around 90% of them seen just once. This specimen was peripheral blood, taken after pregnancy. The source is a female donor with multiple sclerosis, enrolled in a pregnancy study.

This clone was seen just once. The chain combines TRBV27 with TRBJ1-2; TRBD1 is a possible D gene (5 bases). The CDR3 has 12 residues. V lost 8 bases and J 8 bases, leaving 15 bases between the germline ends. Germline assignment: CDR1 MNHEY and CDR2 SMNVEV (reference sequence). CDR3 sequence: CASGTPREGYTF. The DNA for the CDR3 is TGTGCCAGCGGGACTCCCCGGGAAGGCTACACCTTC.

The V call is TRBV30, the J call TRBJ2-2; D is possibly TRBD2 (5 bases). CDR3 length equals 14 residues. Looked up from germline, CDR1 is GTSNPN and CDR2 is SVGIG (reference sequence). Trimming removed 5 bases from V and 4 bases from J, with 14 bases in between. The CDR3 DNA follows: TGTGCCTGGGCGAGACTGGCGGGCACCGGGGAGCTGTTTTTT. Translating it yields CAWARLAGTGELFF.

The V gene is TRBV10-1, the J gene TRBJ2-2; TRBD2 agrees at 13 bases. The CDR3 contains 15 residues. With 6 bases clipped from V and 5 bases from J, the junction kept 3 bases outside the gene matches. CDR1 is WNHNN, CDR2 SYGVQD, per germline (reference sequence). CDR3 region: CASSRTSGRTGELFF. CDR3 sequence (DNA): TGCGCCAGCAGCCGGACTAGCGGGAGAACCGGGGAGCTGTTTTTT.

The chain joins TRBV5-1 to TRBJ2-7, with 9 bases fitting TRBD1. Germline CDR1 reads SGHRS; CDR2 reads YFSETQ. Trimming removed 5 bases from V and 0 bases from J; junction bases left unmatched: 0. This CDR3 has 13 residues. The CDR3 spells CASRQGASYEQYF. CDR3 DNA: TGCGCCAGCAGACAGGGGGCCTCCTACGAGCAGTACTTC.

The CDR3 DNA sequence: TGTGCCAGCAGCTCGAGACAGGGGTTTCGGCGCGGCTACACCTTC. This codes for CASSSRQGFRRGYTF. The rearrangement links TRBV7-9 to TRBJ1-2; 8 bases are shared with TRBD1. V dropped 4 bases and J dropped 8; count of bases not matched to a gene: 12. Looked up from germline, CDR1 is SEHNR and CDR2 is FQNEAQ (reference sequence). The CDR3 spans 15 residues.

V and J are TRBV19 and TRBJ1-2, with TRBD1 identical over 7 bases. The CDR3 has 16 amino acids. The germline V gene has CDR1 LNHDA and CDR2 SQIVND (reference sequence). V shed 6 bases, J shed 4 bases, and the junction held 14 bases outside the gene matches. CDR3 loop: CASSPPLPGQPYGYTF. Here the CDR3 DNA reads TGTGCCAGTAGCCCACCACTCCCGGGACAGCCCTATGGCTACACCTTC.

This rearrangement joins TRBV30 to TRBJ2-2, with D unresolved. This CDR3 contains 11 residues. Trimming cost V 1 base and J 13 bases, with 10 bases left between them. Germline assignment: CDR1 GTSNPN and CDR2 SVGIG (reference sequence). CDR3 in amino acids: CAWSGLSGLFF. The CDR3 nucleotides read TGTGCCTGGAGTGGGCTGTCGGGGCTGTTTTTT.